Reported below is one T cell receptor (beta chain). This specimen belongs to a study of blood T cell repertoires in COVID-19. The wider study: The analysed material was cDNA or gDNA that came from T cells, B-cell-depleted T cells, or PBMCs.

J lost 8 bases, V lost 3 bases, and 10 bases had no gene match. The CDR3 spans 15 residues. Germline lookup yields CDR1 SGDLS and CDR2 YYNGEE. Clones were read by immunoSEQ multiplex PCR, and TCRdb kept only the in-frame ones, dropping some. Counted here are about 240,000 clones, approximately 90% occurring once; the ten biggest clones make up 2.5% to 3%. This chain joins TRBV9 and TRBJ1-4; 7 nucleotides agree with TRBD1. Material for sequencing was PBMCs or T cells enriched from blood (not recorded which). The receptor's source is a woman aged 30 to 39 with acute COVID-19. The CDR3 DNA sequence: TGTGCCAGCAGCGCGACATCGACAGGGTCCGAAAAACTGTTTTTT. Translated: CASSATSTGSEKLFF.